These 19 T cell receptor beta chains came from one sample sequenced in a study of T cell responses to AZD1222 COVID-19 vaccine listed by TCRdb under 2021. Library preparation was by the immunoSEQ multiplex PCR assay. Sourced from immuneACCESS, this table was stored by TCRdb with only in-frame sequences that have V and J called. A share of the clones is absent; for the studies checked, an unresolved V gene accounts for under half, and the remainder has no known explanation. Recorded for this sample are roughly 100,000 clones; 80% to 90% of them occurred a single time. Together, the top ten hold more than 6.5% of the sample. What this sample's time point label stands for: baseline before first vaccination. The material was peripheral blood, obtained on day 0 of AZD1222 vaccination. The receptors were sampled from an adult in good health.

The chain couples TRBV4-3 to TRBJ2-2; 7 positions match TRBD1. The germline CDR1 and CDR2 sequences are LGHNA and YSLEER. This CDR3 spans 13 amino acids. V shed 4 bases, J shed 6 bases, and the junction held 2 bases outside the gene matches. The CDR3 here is CASSRTGAGELFF. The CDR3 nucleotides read TGCGCCAGCAGCCGCACAGGGGCCGGGGAGCTGTTTTTT.

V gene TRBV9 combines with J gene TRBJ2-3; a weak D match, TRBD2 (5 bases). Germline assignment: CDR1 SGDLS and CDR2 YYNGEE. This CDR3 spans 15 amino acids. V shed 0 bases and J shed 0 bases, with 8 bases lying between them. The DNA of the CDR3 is TGTGCCAGCAGCGTAGAACCGGGGAGCACAGATACGCAGTATTTT. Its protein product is CASSVEPGSTDTQYF.

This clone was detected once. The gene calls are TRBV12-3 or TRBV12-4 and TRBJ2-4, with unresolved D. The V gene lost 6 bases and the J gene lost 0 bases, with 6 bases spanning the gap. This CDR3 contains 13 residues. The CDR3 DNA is TGTGCCAGCAGCGGGCTAGCCAAAAACATTCAGTACTTC. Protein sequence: CASSGLAKNIQYF.

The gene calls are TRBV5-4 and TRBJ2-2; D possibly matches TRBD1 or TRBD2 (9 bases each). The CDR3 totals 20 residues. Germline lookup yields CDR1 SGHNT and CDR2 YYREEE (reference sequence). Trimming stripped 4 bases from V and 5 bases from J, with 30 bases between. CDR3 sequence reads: CASSTLQGAWREGRTGELFF. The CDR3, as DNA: TGTGCCAGCAGCACCTTACAGGGGGCATGGCGGGAGGGAAGAACCGGGGAGCTGTTTTTT.

For the CDR3, the DNA is TGCGCCAGCAGCCAAGGAGACAGGGGTTTTTATGATGAGCAGTTCTTC. Protein sequence: CASSQGDRGFYDEQFF. The chain has TRBV4-3 and TRBJ2-1; 8 bases agree with TRBD1. There are 16 residues in the CDR3. V lost 1 base to trimming and J lost 8 bases; unmatched junction nucleotides: 10. The germline V gene encodes CDR1 LGHNA and CDR2 YSLEER.

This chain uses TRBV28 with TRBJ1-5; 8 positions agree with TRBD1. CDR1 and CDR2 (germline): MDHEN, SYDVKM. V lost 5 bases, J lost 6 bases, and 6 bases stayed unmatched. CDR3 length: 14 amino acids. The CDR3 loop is CASSPYRGAQPQHF. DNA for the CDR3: TGTGCCAGCAGTCCCTACAGGGGGGCTCAGCCCCAGCATTTT.

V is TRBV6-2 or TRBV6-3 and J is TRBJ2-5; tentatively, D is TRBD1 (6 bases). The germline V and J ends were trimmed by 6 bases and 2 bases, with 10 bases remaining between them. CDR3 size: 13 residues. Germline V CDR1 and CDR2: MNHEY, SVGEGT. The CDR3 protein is CASSRQVQETQYF. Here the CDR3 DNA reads TGTGCCAGCAGCCGACAGGTACAAGAGACCCAGTACTTC.

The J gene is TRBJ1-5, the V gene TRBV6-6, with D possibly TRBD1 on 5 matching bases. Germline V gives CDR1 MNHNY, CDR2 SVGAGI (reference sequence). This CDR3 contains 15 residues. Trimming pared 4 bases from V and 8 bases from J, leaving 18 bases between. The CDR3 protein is CASSSSWGVEEPQHF. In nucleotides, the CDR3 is TGTGCCAGCAGTTCTTCTTGGGGGGTAGAGGAGCCCCAGCATTTT.

CDR3 protein: CASSSGPDEKLFF. The CDR3 nucleotides read TGCGCCAGCAGCTCCGGACCTGATGAAAAACTGTTTTTT. J is TRBJ1-4 and V is TRBV5-1; D not certain. The germline gives CDR1 SGHRS, CDR2 YFSETQ. V shed 3 bases and J shed 6 bases, with 9 bases lying between them. The CDR3 loop spans 13 amino acids.

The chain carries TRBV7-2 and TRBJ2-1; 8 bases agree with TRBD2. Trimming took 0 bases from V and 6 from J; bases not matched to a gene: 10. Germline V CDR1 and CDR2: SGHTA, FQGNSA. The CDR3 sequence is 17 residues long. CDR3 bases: TGTGCCAGCAGCTTAGCTCGGGCTAGCGGGTGGGGCAATGAGCAGTTCTTC. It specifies CASSLARASGWGNEQFF.

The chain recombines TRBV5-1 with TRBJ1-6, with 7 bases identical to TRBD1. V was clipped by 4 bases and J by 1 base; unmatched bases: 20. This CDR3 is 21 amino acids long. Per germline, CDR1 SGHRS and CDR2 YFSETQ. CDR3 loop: CASSLKGLPDRLGSYNSPLHF. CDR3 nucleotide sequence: TGCGCCAGCAGCCTAAAAGGACTCCCGGACAGGTTGGGGTCCTATAATTCACCCCTCCACTTT.

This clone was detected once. The CDR3 sequence is CASSQVGPGQQETQYF. CDR3 DNA: TGTGCCAGCAGCCAAGTGGGGCCGGGACAGCAAGAGACCCAGTACTTC. The genes are TRBV4-2 and TRBJ2-5; 7 bases line up with TRBD1. V lost 1 base and J lost 2; bases outside the gene matches: 7. This CDR3 spans 16 amino acids. Looked up from germline, CDR1 is LGHNA and CDR2 is YNFKEQ.

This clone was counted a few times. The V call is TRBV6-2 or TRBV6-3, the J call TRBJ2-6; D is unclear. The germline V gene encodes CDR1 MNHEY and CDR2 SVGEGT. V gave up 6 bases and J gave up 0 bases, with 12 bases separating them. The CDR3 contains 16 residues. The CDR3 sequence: CASSRNRYSGANVLTF. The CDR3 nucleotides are TGTGCCAGCAGCCGGAACAGATACTCTGGGGCCAACGTCCTGACTTTC.

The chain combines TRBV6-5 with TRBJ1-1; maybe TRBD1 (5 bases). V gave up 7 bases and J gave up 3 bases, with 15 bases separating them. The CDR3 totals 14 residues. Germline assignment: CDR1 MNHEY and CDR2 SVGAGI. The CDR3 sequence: CASTRVRGDTEAFF. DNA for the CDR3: TGTGCCAGCACCAGGGTCCGAGGGGACACTGAAGCTTTCTTT.

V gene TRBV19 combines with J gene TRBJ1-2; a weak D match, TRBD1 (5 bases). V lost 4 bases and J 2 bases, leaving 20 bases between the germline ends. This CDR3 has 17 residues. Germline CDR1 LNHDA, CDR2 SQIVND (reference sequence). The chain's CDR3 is CASSKSNPGRRNYGYTF. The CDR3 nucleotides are TGTGCCAGTAGTAAGAGTAATCCGGGACGGAGAAACTATGGCTACACCTTC.

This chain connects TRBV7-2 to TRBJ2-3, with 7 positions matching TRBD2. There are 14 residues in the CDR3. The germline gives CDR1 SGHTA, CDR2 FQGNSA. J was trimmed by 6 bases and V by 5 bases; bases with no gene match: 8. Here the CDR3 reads CASSPLGRGDTQYF. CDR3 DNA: TGTGCCAGCAGCCCTCTAGGGAGGGGCGATACGCAGTATTTT. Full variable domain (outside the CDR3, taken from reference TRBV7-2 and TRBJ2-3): GAGVSQSPSNKVTEKGKDVELRCDPISGHTALYWYRQSLGQGLEFLIYFQGNSAPDKSGLPSDRFSAERTGGSVSTLTIQRTQQEDSAVYLCASSPLGRGDTQYFGPGTRLTVL.

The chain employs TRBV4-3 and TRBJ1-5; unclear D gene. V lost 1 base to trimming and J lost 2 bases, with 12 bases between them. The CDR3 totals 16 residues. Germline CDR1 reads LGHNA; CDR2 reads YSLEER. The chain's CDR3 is CASSQVFSMGNQPQHF. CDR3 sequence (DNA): TGCGCCAGCAGCCAAGTCTTTAGCATGGGCAATCAGCCCCAGCATTTT.

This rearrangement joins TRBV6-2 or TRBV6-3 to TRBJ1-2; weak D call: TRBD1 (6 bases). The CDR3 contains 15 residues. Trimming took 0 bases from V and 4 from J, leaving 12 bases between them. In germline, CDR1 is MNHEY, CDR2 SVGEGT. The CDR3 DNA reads TGTGCCAGCAGTTACTCGCACAGGGTCAGCTATGGCTACACCTTC. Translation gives CASSYSHRVSYGYTF.

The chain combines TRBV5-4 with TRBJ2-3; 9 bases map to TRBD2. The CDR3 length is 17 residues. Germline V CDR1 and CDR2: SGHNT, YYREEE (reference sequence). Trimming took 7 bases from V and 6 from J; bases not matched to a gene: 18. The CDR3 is CASYRLIGAGGGDTQYF. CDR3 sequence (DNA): TGTGCCAGCTACCGCTTAATTGGAGCGGGGGGCGGGGATACGCAGTATTTT.